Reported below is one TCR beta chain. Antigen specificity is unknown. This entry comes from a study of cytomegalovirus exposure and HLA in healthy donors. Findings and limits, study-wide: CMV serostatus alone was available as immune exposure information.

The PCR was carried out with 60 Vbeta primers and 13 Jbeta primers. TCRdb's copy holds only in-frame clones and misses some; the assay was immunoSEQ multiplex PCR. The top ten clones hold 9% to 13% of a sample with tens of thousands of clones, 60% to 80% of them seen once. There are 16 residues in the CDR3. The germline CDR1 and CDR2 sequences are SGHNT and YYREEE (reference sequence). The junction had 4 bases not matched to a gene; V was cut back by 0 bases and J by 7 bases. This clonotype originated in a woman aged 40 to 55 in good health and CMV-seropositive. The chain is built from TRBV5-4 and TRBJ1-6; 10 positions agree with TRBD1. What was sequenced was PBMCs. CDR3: CASSLVGQGTNSPLHF. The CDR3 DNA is TGTGCCAGCAGCTTGGTGGGACAGGGGACAAATTCACCCCTCCACTTT.